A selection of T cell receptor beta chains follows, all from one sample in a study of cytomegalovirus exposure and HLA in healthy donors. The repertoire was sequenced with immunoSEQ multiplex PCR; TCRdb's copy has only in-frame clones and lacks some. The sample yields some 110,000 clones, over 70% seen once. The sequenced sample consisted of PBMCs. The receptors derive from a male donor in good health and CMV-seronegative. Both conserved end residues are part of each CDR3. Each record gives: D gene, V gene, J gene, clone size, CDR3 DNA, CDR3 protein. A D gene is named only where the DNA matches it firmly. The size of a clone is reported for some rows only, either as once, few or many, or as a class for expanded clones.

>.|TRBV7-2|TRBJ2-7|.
TGTGCCAGCAGCTTCGATCTCAGGACTACAACCTACGAGCAGTACTTC
CASSFDLRTTTYEQYF
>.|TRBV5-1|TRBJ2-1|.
TGCGCCAGCAGCTTGGGGGCAAATGAGCAGTTCTTC
CASSLGANEQFF
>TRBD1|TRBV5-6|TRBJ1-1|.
TGTGCCAGCAGCTTGGCTGGGACAGGGGAGAGCACTGAAGCTTTCTTT
CASSLAGTGESTEAFF
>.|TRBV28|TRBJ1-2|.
TGTGCCAGCAGCCTCCGCTCCCTAGCTAACTATGGCTACACCTTC
CASSLRSLANYGYTF
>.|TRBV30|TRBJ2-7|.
TGTGCCTGTGAGGAGGGTCCGCACAACGAGCAGTACTTC
CACEEGPHNEQYF
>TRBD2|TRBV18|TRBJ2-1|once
TGTGCCAGCTCACCTCGGACTAGCGGGAGCGTTGGGAATGAGCAGTTCTTC
CASSPRTSGSVGNEQFF
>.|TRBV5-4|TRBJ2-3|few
TGTGCCAGCAGCCAAGAGTGGGGCCCTACCACAGATACGCAGTATTTT
CASSQEWGPTTDTQYF
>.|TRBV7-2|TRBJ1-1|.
TGTGCCAGCAGCCCACAGGGAATGAACACTGAAGCTTTCTTT
CASSPQGMNTEAFF
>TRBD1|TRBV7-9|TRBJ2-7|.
TGTGCCAGCAGTTACAGGGGGGACTACGAGCAGTACTTC
CASSYRGDYEQYF
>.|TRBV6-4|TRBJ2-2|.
TGTGCCAGCAGTGACTCAGACGGGGCGAACACCGGGGAGCTGTTTTTT
CASSDSDGANTGELFF
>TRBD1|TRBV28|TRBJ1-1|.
TGTGCCAGCGTCAGGGGGGTGGTCGCTGAAGCTTTCTTT
CASVRGVVAEAFF
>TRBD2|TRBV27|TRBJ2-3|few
TGTGCCAGCAGTTTATGGCGGGAGGGCGGGGCAGATACGCAGTATTTT
CASSLWREGGADTQYF
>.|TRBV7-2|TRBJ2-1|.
TGTGCCAGCAGCTTAGAAGGGGCCAGCTCCTACAATGAGCAGTTCTTC
CASSLEGASSYNEQFF
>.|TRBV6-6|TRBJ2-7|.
TGTGCCAGCAGTCACAACTACGAGCAGTACTTC
CASSHNYEQYF
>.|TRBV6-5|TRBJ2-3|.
TGTGCCAGCAGTTACCTAGGGGCCACAGATACGCAGTATTTT
CASSYLGATDTQYF
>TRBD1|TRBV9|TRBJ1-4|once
TGTGCCAGCAGCGGTTCACAGGGGGCAATAGAAAAACTGTTTTTT
CASSGSQGAIEKLFF
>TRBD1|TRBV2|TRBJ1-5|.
TGTGCCAGCGGAGGACAGGGGGAGGGTCAGCCCCAGCATTTT
CASGGQGEGQPQHF
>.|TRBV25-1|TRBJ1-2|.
TGTGCCAGCAGTGAACTGCAGGGGTCTTCTAACTATGGCTACACCTTC
CASSELQGSSNYGYTF
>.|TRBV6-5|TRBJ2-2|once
TGTGCCAGCCAAAACACCGGGGAGCTGTTTTTT
CASQNTGELFF
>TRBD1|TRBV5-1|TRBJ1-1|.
TGCGCCAGCAGCTCGACAGGGGCGGACACTGAAGCTTTCTTT
CASSSTGADTEAFF
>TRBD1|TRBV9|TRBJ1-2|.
TGTGCCAGCAGCCACGACAGGGGGCGGGCTGGCTACACCTTC
CASSHDRGRAGYTF
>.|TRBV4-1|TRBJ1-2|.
TGCGCCAGCAGCCAAGCGTCAGGGAGGTCTGGCTACACCTTC
CASSQASGRSGYTF
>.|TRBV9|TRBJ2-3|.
TGTGCCAGCAGCGTAGAAGGCCAGGGAGATACGCAGTATTTT
CASSVEGQGDTQYF
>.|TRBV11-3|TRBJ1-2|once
TGTGCCAGCAGCTTACTAGGGGCTGACTATGGCTACACCTTC
CASSLLGADYGYTF
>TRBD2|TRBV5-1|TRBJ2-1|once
TGCGCCAGCAGCTTGGGGGGACTAGCGGGAGGGACCTACAATGAGCAGTTCTTC
CASSLGGLAGGTYNEQFF
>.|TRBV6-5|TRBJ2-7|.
TGTGCCAGCAGTAGAAAACAGGGAGAAGGCTACGAGCAGTACTTC
CASSRKQGEGYEQYF
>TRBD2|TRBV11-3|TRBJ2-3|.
TGTGCCAGCAGCTTAGATAGAGGACTAGCGACCCGTAGCACAGATACGCAGTATTTT
CASSLDRGLATRSTDTQYF
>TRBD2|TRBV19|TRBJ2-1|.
TGTGCCAGTAGACTAGCGGGAATCTACAATGAGCAGTTCTTC
CASRLAGIYNEQFF
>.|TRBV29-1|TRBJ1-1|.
TGCAGCGTCGCCCCTAGAGTCACGAACACTGAAGCTTTCTTT
CSVAPRVTNTEAFF
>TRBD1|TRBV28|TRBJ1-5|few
TGTGCCAGCAGTGATGGGACAGGGGAGAGCCAGCCCCAGCATTTT
CASSDGTGESQPQHF